These 22 T cell receptor beta chains share one sample of origin, sequenced in a study of blood T cell repertoires in COVID-19. Libraries were prepared by immunoSEQ multiplex PCR; TCRdb keeps only in-frame clonotypes and omits some of them. The sample gives 250,000 to 300,000 clones, about nine tenths of which show up once; approximately 2.2% is in the top ten. The sample was peripheral blood. Receptors originate from a man in his fifties with acute or convalescent COVID-19.

The rearrangement joins TRBV2 to TRBJ2-1, with TRBD2 as a possible D gene (5 bases). V dropped 5 bases and J dropped 12 bases, with 11 bases sitting between them. The CDR3 runs 11 residues. The germline V gene encodes CDR1 SNHLY and CDR2 FYNNEI. The CDR3 coding sequence is TGTGCCAGCAGTACAGAGGGCGGGCAGTTCTTC. Its protein is CASSTEGGQFF.

The rearrangement joins TRBV19 to TRBJ1-1; D unresolved. The CDR3 is 14 residues long. The germline V and J ends were trimmed by 1 base and 1 base, with 7 bases remaining between them. Per germline, CDR1 LNHDA and CDR2 SQIVND (reference sequence). CDR3: CASSIAPGNTEAFF. The DNA for the CDR3 is TGTGCCAGTAGTATAGCCCCCGGGAACACTGAAGCTTTCTTT.

The rearrangement links TRBV9 to TRBJ1-4; 9 nucleotides agree with TRBD1. CDR1 and CDR2 from the germline V gene are SGDLS and YYNGEE. This CDR3 is built from 15 residues. After removal of 0 bases from V and 6 bases from J, the junction contained 3 bases not matched to a gene. The CDR3 loop is CASSVGTGDDEKLFF. The CDR3 nucleotides read TGTGCCAGCAGCGTAGGGACAGGGGACGATGAAAAACTGTTTTTT.

The genes are TRBV11-3 and TRBJ2-3; TRBD2 matches 11 bases. Trimming took 4 bases from V and 1 from J; bases not matched to a gene: 4. Looked up from germline, CDR1 is SGHNT and CDR2 is YENEEA. CDR3 length: 16 residues. The CDR3 DNA reads as TGTGCCAGCAGCTCCACGACTAGCGGGGGCACAGATACGCAGTATTTT. It encodes CASSSTTSGGTDTQYF. Combining the CDR3 with reference TRBV11-3 and TRBJ2-3 gives the whole variable domain EAGVVQSPRYKIIEKKQPVAFWCNPISGHNTLYWYLQNLGQGPELLIRYENEEAVDDSQLPKDRFSAERLKGVDSTLKIQPAELGDSAVYLCASSSTTSGGTDTQYFGPGTRLTVL.

The chain is built from TRBV20-1 and TRBJ1-2, with D possibly TRBD1 on 5 matching bases. Trimming shortened V by 7 bases and J by 4 bases, and 7 bases separated the two germline ends. Per germline, CDR1 DFQATT and CDR2 SNEGSKA (reference sequence). The CDR3 contains 10 residues. As DNA, the CDR3 is TGCAGTGGGGGGGGCTATGGCTACACCTTC. Translation: CSGGGYGYTF.

The rearrangement joins TRBV7-8 to TRBJ2-7; TRBD1 matches 12 bases. CDR3 length: 17 amino acids. Unmatched junction bases numbered 8, after V lost 3 bases and J lost 2 bases. Germline loops: CDR1 SGHVS, CDR2 FQNEAQ. CDR3 region: CASSFRDRGQTPYEQYF. The CDR3 DNA sequence: TGTGCCAGCAGCTTCCGGGACAGGGGGCAAACTCCCTACGAGCAGTACTTC.

The chain uses TRBV5-6 and TRBJ1-5, with D hard to call. The CDR3 spans 12 residues. Trimming took off 4 bases at V and 5 bases at J, with 7 bases between the two ends. Germline CDR1 is SGHDT and CDR2 is YYEEEE. In nucleotides, the CDR3 is TGTGCCAGCAGCCGCACTGATCAGCCCCAGCATTTT. Translation: CASSRTDQPQHF. Full variable domain (rest looked up from reference TRBV5-6 and TRBJ1-5): DAGVTQSPTHLIKTRGQQVTLRCSPKSGHDTVSWYQQALGQGPQFIFQYYEEEERQRGNFPDRFSGHQFPNYSSELNVNALLLGDSALYLCASSRTDQPQHFGDGTRLSIL.

J is TRBJ1-3 and V is TRBV6-5; TRBD1 aligns across 9 bases. Germline CDR1 MNHEY, CDR2 SVGAGI. CDR3 size: 15 residues. V shed 6 bases and J 7 bases; nucleotides not matched to a gene: 10. CDR3 coding DNA: TGTGCCAGCAGCCGTGAGGGACAGGGTACGAACACCATATATTTT. Residues: CASSREGQGTNTIYF.

V and J are TRBV10-1 and TRBJ2-1; D not resolved. The CDR3 contains 13 residues. The germline V gene has CDR1 WNHNN and CDR2 SYGVQD (reference sequence). With 6 bases removed from V and 4 bases from J, the gap between germline ends came to 10 bases. DNA of the CDR3: TGCGCCAGCAGCGCGGCGGAATACAATGAGCAGTTCTTC. Its translation: CASSAAEYNEQFF.

V gene TRBV10-1 combines with J gene TRBJ1-6; 10 nucleotides match TRBD1. In germline, CDR1 is WNHNN, CDR2 SYGVQD (reference sequence). The CDR3 spans 13 residues. Losses at the gene ends were 10 bases for V and 9 bases for J; bases not matched to a gene: 6. The CDR3 spells CAIPGQGCSPLHF. The CDR3 DNA reads TGCGCCATACCGGGACAGGGGTGTTCACCCCTCCACTTT.

The V and J genes are TRBV5-1 and TRBJ1-3; TRBD1 matches at 8 bases. This CDR3 is 14 amino acids long. The ends lost 7 bases at V and 6 bases at J; junction bases unmatched: 9. CDR1 is SGHRS, CDR2 YFSETQ, per germline. The CDR3 spells CASAEAGGENTIYF. The CDR3 DNA reads TGCGCCAGCGCGGAGGCAGGGGGCGAAAACACCATATATTTT.

This rearrangement joins TRBV6-2 or TRBV6-3 to TRBJ2-1, with 11 bases fitting TRBD2. J gave up 8 bases and V 2 bases, and 5 bases lay outside the gene matches. Germline-derived CDR1 and CDR2 are MNHEY and SVGEGT. The CDR3 is made up of 15 amino acids. CDR3 DNA: TGTGCCAGCAGTTACAGGTCTAGCGGGGGGTATGAGCAGTTCTTC. This sequence encodes CASSYRSSGGYEQFF.

V and J are TRBV30 and TRBJ1-1; D uncertain. Trimming removed 3 bases at V and 4 bases at J, with 15 bases between. The CDR3 sequence is 14 residues long. Germline V gene data show CDR1 as GTSNPN and CDR2 as SVGIG (reference sequence). This chain's CDR3 is CAWSVTQPVTEAFF. In DNA form, the CDR3 reads TGTGCCTGGAGCGTTACCCAACCGGTCACTGAAGCTTTCTTT. Variable domain in full (rest from reference TRBV30 and TRBJ1-1): SQTIHQWPATLVQPVGSPLSLECTVEGTSNPNLYWYRQAAGRGLQLLFYSVGIGQISSEVPQNLSASRPQDRQFILSSKKLLLSDSGFYLCAWSVTQPVTEAFFGQGTRLTVV.

The chain recombines TRBV7-9 with TRBJ1-1; 7 nucleotides match TRBD1. The CDR3 runs 14 residues. Per the germline V gene, CDR1 is SEHNR and CDR2 is FQNEAQ (reference sequence). The V and J ends lost 0 bases and 6 bases, in that order; junction bases with no gene match: 4. In nucleotides, the CDR3 is TGTGCCAGCAGCTTAGCCGGGACAGCTCCTGAAGCTTTCTTT. Protein product: CASSLAGTAPEAFF.

The rearrangement uses TRBV5-1 and TRBJ2-5; TRBD2 matches at 8 bases. Trimming removed 4 bases from V and 2 bases from J; junction bases left unmatched: 7. The CDR3 is 15 amino acids. CDR1 and CDR2 (germline): SGHRS, YFSETQ. The CDR3 sequence: CASSQLAGPQETQYF. In nucleotides, the CDR3 is TGCGCCAGCAGCCAATTAGCGGGGCCTCAAGAGACCCAGTACTTC.

For the CDR3, the DNA is TGTGCCATCAGTGGGACTAGCGGGGGCCGTTCTAGCACAGATACGCAGTATTTT. It yields the protein CAISGTSGGRSSTDTQYF. V usage is TRBV10-3 and J usage is TRBJ2-3, with 13 bases matching TRBD2. J was trimmed by 0 bases and V by 4 bases; bases with no gene match: 7. Per germline, CDR1 ENHRY and CDR2 SYGVKD. The CDR3 loop spans 18 amino acids.

About this clone: This same CDR3 is encoded by further DNA sequences in the sample. This chain connects TRBV28 to TRBJ1-1; D unclear. This CDR3 comprises 11 residues. V lost 4 bases, J lost 4 bases, and 4 bases lay in between. Germline V gene data show CDR1 as MDHEN and CDR2 as SYDVKM. This CDR3 is CASSSGTEAFF. In DNA, the CDR3 is TGTGCCAGCAGTTCCGGCACTGAAGCTTTCTTT.

This chain joins TRBV7-9 and TRBJ1-2; no clear D. Per the germline V gene, CDR1 is SEHNR and CDR2 is FQNEAQ (reference sequence). CDR3 length equals 12 residues. V was clipped by 0 bases and J by 7 bases, with 6 bases between them. CDR3 sequence: CASSLASIGYTF. In DNA, the CDR3 is TGTGCCAGCAGCTTAGCGAGCATTGGCTACACCTTC. The complete variable domain, with remaining parts taken from reference TRBV7-9 and TRBJ1-2, reads DTGVSQNPRHKITKRGQNVTFRCDPISEHNRLYWYRQTLGQGPEFLTYFQNEAQLEKSRLLSDRFSAERPKGSFSTLEIQRTEQGDSAMYLCASSLASIGYTFGSGTRLTVV.

The chain carries TRBV5-6 and TRBJ2-7; tentative D call: TRBD1 (6 bases). This CDR3 comprises 15 residues. The germline V gene has CDR1 SGHDT and CDR2 YYEEEE. V lost 3 bases and J lost 0, with 13 bases in between. The CDR3 is CASSSLRTDSYEQYF. As DNA, the CDR3 is TGTGCCAGCAGCTCACTTCGGACAGACTCCTACGAGCAGTACTTC.

This sequence joins TRBV29-1 and TRBJ2-2; TRBD1 might be the D (6 bases). V dropped 7 bases and J dropped 4 bases, with 13 bases sitting between them. The germline V gene encodes CDR1 SQVTM and CDR2 ANQGSEA. CDR3 length equals 13 residues. The CDR3 loop reads CSAAGTTTGELFF. CDR3 nucleotides: TGCAGCGCGGCCGGGACAACCACCGGGGAGCTGTTTTTT.

This clone was recorded a few times. The rearrangement uses TRBV6-6 and TRBJ2-7; D is ambiguous. The V and J ends lost 5 bases and 4 bases respectively, with 6 bases between them. CDR3 length: 11 residues. CDR1 is MNHNY, CDR2 SVGAGI, per germline (reference sequence). CDR3 amino acids: CASSPQYEQYF. Here the CDR3 DNA reads TGTGCCAGCAGTCCCCAGTACGAGCAGTACTTC.

The rearrangement uses TRBV11-2 and TRBJ2-5; 8 bases are shared with TRBD1. This CDR3 region has 14 residues. Germline values: CDR1 SGHAT, CDR2 FQNNGV. Unmatched junction bases numbered 7, after V lost 5 bases and J lost 5 bases. The CDR3 loop reads CASSQQTGGETQYF. DNA of the CDR3: TGTGCCAGCAGCCAACAAACAGGGGGGGAGACCCAGTACTTC.